These 12 T cell receptor beta chains were all obtained from the same sample, sequenced in a study of T-cell reconstitution after alpha-beta-depleted transplantation in children. A library of TCRbeta sequences, prepared with unique molecular identifiers, was generated. A single record per CDR3 protein comes from TCRdb applying MiXCR to the PCR reads. The data hold 200,000 to 250,000 distinct CDR3 sequences, with around 11% observed a single time. Material: PBMCs from the stem cell graft donor, obtained from the stem cell graft. The receptors stem from a human donor who donated a stem cell graft to a child with acute lymphoblastic leukemia.

This clonotype came up many times. The chain combines TRBV4-3 with TRBJ1-4; D is possibly TRBD1 (6 bases). With 1 base removed from V and 8 bases from J, the gap between germline ends came to 11 bases. Per germline, CDR1 LGHNA and CDR2 YSLEER. The CDR3 covers 14 residues. This chain's CDR3 is CASSQVRGEEKLFF. The CDR3 bases are TGCGCCAGCAGCCAAGTCAGGGGTGAAGAAAAACTGTTTTTT.

This chain joins TRBV4-3 and TRBJ2-7; the D gene is possibly TRBD2 (6 bases). Germline V gene sequence: CDR1 LGHNA, CDR2 YSLEER. CDR3 size: 17 residues. Trimming took off 0 bases at V and 6 bases at J, with 21 bases between the two ends. In nucleotides, the CDR3 is TGCGCCAGCAGCCAAGAAGGACTGGGGGGAGGAAGGGGCGAGCAGTACTTC. Its translation is CASSQEGLGGGRGEQYF.

The chain carries TRBV2 and TRBJ1-1, with D hard to call. Germline V gene sequence: CDR1 SNHLY, CDR2 FYNNEI. CDR3 length: 13 residues. V lost 4 bases and J 1 base, leaving 7 bases between the germline ends. The CDR3 spells CASSGISNTEAFF. The CDR3 nucleotides read TGTGCCAGCAGTGGGATCTCGAACACTGAAGCTTTCTTT.

This clonotype was seen repeatedly, ten times or more. The CDR3 sequence is CASSPRRGTSYEQYF. The CDR3 DNA sequence: TGTGCCAGCAGCCCCCGTCGGGGGACCAGTTACGAGCAGTACTTC. The J gene is TRBJ2-7, the V gene TRBV9; possibly TRBD2 for D (6 bases). Per germline, CDR1 SGDLS and CDR2 YYNGEE. V was cut by 4 bases and J by 4 bases, with 18 bases left in between. This CDR3 has 15 residues.

This clonotype was found many times. The chain carries TRBV7-2 and TRBJ2-5, with D unresolved. V was clipped by 3 bases and J by 7 bases, with 9 bases between them. Germline V gene sequence: CDR1 SGHTA, CDR2 FQGNSA. The length of the CDR3 is 12 residues. CDR3 sequence: CASSFRAGTQYF. The CDR3 bases are TGTGCCAGCAGCTTCCGCGCAGGGACCCAGTACTTC.

This clonotype was observed at least ten times. This chain uses TRBV7-2 with TRBJ2-3; perhaps TRBD2 as D (5 bases). V lost 1 base and J lost 6, with 11 bases in between. In germline, CDR1 is SGHTA, CDR2 FQGNSA. The CDR3 has 14 amino acids. The CDR3 reads CASSLVRAVDTQYF. The CDR3 bases are TGTGCCAGCAGCTTAGTGCGGGCTGTGGATACGCAGTATTTT.

This clonotype showed up many times. The chain uses TRBV29-1 and TRBJ1-2, with D perhaps TRBD1 (6 bases). CDR3 length: 14 amino acids. V was cut by 6 bases and J by 3 bases, with 17 bases left in between. CDR1 SQVTM and CDR2 ANQGSEA come from the germline V gene. In DNA form, the CDR3 reads TGCAGCGTGGAGAACAGGGCTAAACACTATGGCTACACCTTC. It translates to CSVENRAKHYGYTF.

CDR3 amino acids: CASSLASGKGSYEQYF. CDR3 bases: TGTGCCAGCAGCTTGGCCTCAGGGAAGGGTTCCTACGAGCAGTACTTC. The chain carries TRBV5-6 and TRBJ2-7; the D gene is possibly TRBD1 (5 bases). CDR3 size: 16 residues. Per germline, CDR1 SGHDT and CDR2 YYEEEE. With 0 bases removed from V and 1 base from J, the gap between germline ends came to 14 bases.

This clonotype was seen many times. The genes are TRBV27 and TRBJ2-2; D is ambiguous. V was trimmed by 2 bases and J by 3 bases, leaving 19 bases between them. The CDR3 length is 18 residues. Germline loops: CDR1 MNHEY, CDR2 SMNVEV (reference sequence). The CDR3 region has the DNA TGTGCCAGCAGTTTAAGCGAGTGGCCCCTCCTTCACACCGGGGAGCTGTTTTTT. Translation: CASSLSEWPLLHTGELFF.

The sample holds many counts of this clonotype. The J gene is TRBJ2-7, the V gene TRBV6-5, with 10 bases that match TRBD1. The J segment lost 2 bases and the V segment lost 8 bases, leaving 6 bases of the junction unmatched. The germline CDR1 and CDR2 sequences are MNHEY and SVGAGI. This CDR3 spans 14 amino acids. CDR3: CASGWTGGTYEQYF. The CDR3 DNA reads TGTGCCAGCGGATGGACAGGGGGTACCTACGAGCAGTACTTC.

There are many counts of this clonotype. The rearrangement joins TRBV29-1 to TRBJ1-1; no firm D call. The CDR3 totals 13 residues. The V gene's germline CDR1 is SQVTM and CDR2 ANQGSEA. V was shortened by 7 bases and J by 3 bases, with 15 bases between the two germline ends. The CDR3: CSGLLASHTEAFF. The CDR3 DNA sequence: TGCAGCGGCCTCCTTGCCAGTCACACTGAAGCTTTCTTT.

This clonotype was counted many times. In DNA form, the CDR3 reads TGTGCCAGCAGCCCAACCCTACGTGGGAGAATCCCCTACGAGCAGTACTTC. Amino acid sequence: CASSPTLRGRIPYEQYF. The chain links TRBV14 to TRBJ2-7, with D maybe TRBD2 (5 bases). The CDR3 totals 17 residues. The V end was cut by 4 bases, the J end by 2 bases, with 21 bases between. Per the germline V gene, CDR1 is SGHDN and CDR2 is FVKESK.